One sample yielded the 5 T cell receptor beta chains listed below, sequenced in a study of cytomegalovirus exposure and HLA in healthy donors. PCR used 60 Vbeta primers and 13 Jbeta primers. Profiled with immunoSEQ multiplex PCR; TCRdb holds only in-frame clones, not every one. Of 110,000 to 150,000 clones in the sample, roughly four fifths were seen once. The sample taken for sequencing was PBMCs. Receptor source: an older woman in good health and CMV-seropositive.

This chain connects TRBV6-5 to TRBJ2-7, with D unclear. Germline CDR1 is MNHEY and CDR2 is SVGAGI. This CDR3 contains 14 residues. Trimming pared 5 bases from V and 2 bases from J, leaving 13 bases between. CDR3 sequence: CASSPQISTYEQYF. CDR3 bases: TGTGCCAGCAGTCCTCAAATTAGTACCTACGAGCAGTACTTC.

The rearrangement links TRBV30 to TRBJ1-6; perhaps TRBD1 as D (6 bases). Germline V lookup: CDR1 GTSNPN, CDR2 SVGIG (reference sequence). The ends were cut back, 4 bases at V and 12 bases at J, with 13 bases in the middle. CDR3 length equals 12 residues. The CDR3 DNA reads TGTGCCTGGAAGGGAGGGGGTGAACCCCTCCACTTT. It yields the protein CAWKGGGEPLHF.

As for this clone: At one end the junction does not follow the germline gene, possibly because of a read error. The CDR3 nucleotides are TGTGCCAGCTCCCCACTAGCGGGAGAGGAGACCCAGTACTTC. Translated: CASSPLAGEETQYF. The chain combines TRBV18 with TRBJ2-5; 11 bases are shared with TRBD2. The CDR3 is 14 amino acids. Germline V gene data show CDR1 as KGHSH and CDR2 as LQKENI.

This clone was seen only once. This chain joins TRBV28 and TRBJ1-2; 10 nucleotides agree with TRBD1. V shed 5 bases and J 3 bases; nucleotides not matched to a gene: 9. The CDR3 totals 16 residues. CDR1 and CDR2 (germline): MDHEN, SYDVKM. The CDR3 coding sequence is TGTGCCAGCAGTCCCCGGGACAGGGGTTTGGACTATGGCTACACCTTC. Its protein product is CASSPRDRGLDYGYTF.

The chain has TRBV5-6 and TRBJ2-7, with D possibly being TRBD2 (7 bases). The CDR3 runs to 17 residues. Trimming pared 0 bases from V and 6 bases from J, leaving 22 bases between. Germline V gene lookup returns CDR1 SGHDT and CDR2 YYEEEE. CDR3 bases: TGTGCCAGCAGCTTGGTGCTCGGGGGGCTAGGTCTCGGCGAGCAGTACTTC. This codes for CASSLVLGGLGLGEQYF.